The 32 T cell receptor beta chains given below trace back to one sample, sequenced in a study of long-term antiretroviral therapy in people with HIV. The libraries were made with immunoSEQ v3.0 at survey level. The assay was immunoSEQ multiplex PCR, and TCRdb's table has in-frame clones only and misses some. The sample holds some 7,800 clones; roughly 80% are singletons and the top ten take roughly 13%. The source material was unsorted PBMCs, sampled roughly 2.5 years before starting antiretroviral therapy. The receptors come from a man aged 35 to 55 with HIV.

V gene TRBV10-2 combines with J gene TRBJ2-7, with 10 bases lining up with TRBD1. In germline, CDR1 is WSHSY, CDR2 SAAADI. The trim removed 8 bases at V and 7 bases at J, leaving 5 bases unmatched. This CDR3 spans 12 amino acids. DNA for the CDR3: TGCGCCAGCGGGACAGGGGAGGGGGAGCAGTACTTC. Translating it yields CASGTGEGEQYF.

This chain connects TRBV29-1 to TRBJ2-2; 7 nucleotides line up with TRBD1. This CDR3 has 13 residues. V was clipped by 6 bases and J by 2 bases; unmatched bases: 3. The V gene's germline CDR1 is SQVTM and CDR2 ANQGSEA. CDR3 sequence: CSVRQGNTGELFF. As DNA, the CDR3 is TGCAGCGTCCGACAGGGAAACACCGGGGAGCTGTTTTTT.

The J gene is TRBJ2-7, the V gene TRBV5-6; maybe TRBD2 (5 bases). CDR1 and CDR2 (germline): SGHDT, YYEEEE. CDR3 length: 14 residues. V lost 3 bases and J 5 bases, leaving 15 bases between the germline ends. The CDR3: CASSSDFQRDEQYF. The DNA of the CDR3 is TGTGCCAGCAGCTCGGACTTCCAACGAGACGAGCAGTACTTC.

V usage is TRBV11-3 and J usage is TRBJ2-2; D is uncertain. Trimming removed 2 bases at V and 4 bases at J, with 5 bases between. Germline CDR1 reads SGHNT; CDR2 reads YENEEA. The CDR3 runs to 13 residues. As DNA, the CDR3 is TGTGCCAGCAGCTTAAAGAGCACCGGGGAGCTGTTTTTT. As protein: CASSLKSTGELFF. Drawing the rest from reference TRBV11-3 and TRBJ2-2, the complete variable domain is EAGVVQSPRYKIIEKKQPVAFWCNPISGHNTLYWYLQNLGQGPELLIRYENEEAVDDSQLPKDRFSAERLKGVDSTLKIQPAELGDSAVYLCASSLKSTGELFFGEGSRLTVL.

This sequence joins TRBV6-6 and TRBJ2-1, with D hard to call. The CDR3 length is 11 residues. The germline V and J ends were trimmed by 6 bases and 4 bases, with 4 bases remaining between them. From germline, CDR1 is MNHNY and CDR2 SVGAGI (reference sequence). In nucleotides, the CDR3 is TGTGCCAGCAGGGAATACAATGAGCAGTTCTTC. The encoded protein is CASREYNEQFF.

This rearrangement joins TRBV19 to TRBJ2-2, with 8 bases aligning to TRBD1. Germline CDR1 and CDR2: LNHDA and SQIVND (reference sequence). The CDR3 sequence is 14 residues long. V lost 8 bases to trimming and J lost 5 bases; unmatched junction nucleotides: 7. The CDR3 sequence: CASQLQGATGELFF. As DNA, the CDR3 is TGTGCCAGTCAACTCCAGGGGGCGACCGGGGAGCTGTTTTTT.

The chain joins TRBV5-1 to TRBJ2-2; 10 nucleotides match TRBD1. The germline V gene encodes CDR1 SGHRS and CDR2 YFSETQ. This CDR3 region has 15 residues. Trimming removed 4 bases from V and 6 bases from J; junction bases left unmatched: 6. The CDR3 loop reads CASSPGTGVAGELFF. The CDR3 DNA reads TGCGCCAGCAGCCCCGGGACAGGGGTGGCCGGGGAGCTGTTTTTT.

The V call is TRBV7-8, the J call TRBJ1-1; D is unclear. The CDR3 totals 12 residues. In germline, CDR1 is SGHVS, CDR2 FQNEAQ. Trimming cost V 8 bases and J 1 base, with 8 bases left between them. CDR3 region: CASLRGNTEAFF. CDR3 DNA: TGTGCCAGCCTAAGAGGGAACACTGAAGCTTTCTTT.

The rearrangement uses TRBV14 and TRBJ2-4; D is perhaps TRBD1 or TRBD2 (5 bases each). The assigned J gene may be wrong: the sequence end matches TRBJ2-5 better. The germline V gene has CDR1 SGHDN and CDR2 FVKESK. This CDR3 is 13 amino acids long. CDR3 sequence reads: CASSQPPGTTQYF. The CDR3 nucleotides read TGTGCCAGCAGCCAACCCCCAGGGACGACCCAGTACTTC.

This clone was seen only once. This chain uses TRBV4-3 with TRBJ1-3; 9 positions agree with TRBD1. The CDR3 totals 18 residues. J gave up 4 bases and V 0 bases, and 10 bases lay outside the gene matches. Germline V CDR1 and CDR2: LGHNA, YSLEER. The CDR3 sequence is CASSQDLTGTGSGNTIYF. The CDR3 nucleotides read TGCGCCAGCAGCCAAGACCTAACCGGGACAGGGTCCGGAAACACCATATATTTT.

The chain combines TRBV13 with TRBJ2-3, with 9 bases aligning to TRBD2. The CDR3 covers 16 residues. Germline V lookup: CDR1 PRHDT, CDR2 FYEKMQ (reference sequence). J lost 1 base, V lost 4 bases, and 6 bases had no gene match. The CDR3 DNA follows: TGTGCCAGCAGCTCGCGGGGGGGCTATGGCACAGATACGCAGTATTTT. Protein: CASSSRGGYGTDTQYF.

This clone was seen only a few times. The chain employs TRBV5-6 and TRBJ1-1, with a tentative D call TRBD1 (6 bases). Trimming stripped 2 bases from V and 0 bases from J, with 11 bases between. The CDR3 length is 15 residues. CDR1 SGHDT and CDR2 YYEEEE come from the germline V gene. CDR3 DNA sequence: TGTGCCAGCAGCTTAACAGGGCTCATGAACACTGAAGCTTTCTTT. It yields the protein CASSLTGLMNTEAFF.

The J gene is TRBJ2-3, the V gene TRBV4-1, with 9 bases fitting TRBD2. Germline-derived CDR1 and CDR2 are MGHRA and YSYEKL. The V segment lost 4 bases and the J segment 4 bases; nucleotides outside the gene matches: 3. The CDR3 runs to 14 residues. The CDR3 here is CASSPRLAADTQYF. The CDR3, as DNA: TGCGCCAGCAGCCCCCGACTAGCGGCAGATACGCAGTATTTT.

The rearrangement links TRBV5-6 to TRBJ1-2; 10 bases are a match to TRBD1. The CDR3 is 18 residues long. V shed 4 bases, J shed 4 bases, and the junction held 16 bases outside the gene matches. CDR1 and CDR2 from the germline V gene are SGHDT and YYEEEE. CDR3 nucleotide sequence: TGTGCCAGCAGCCGTAGACTCGCCTGGGACAGGGGTTTCTATGGCTACACCTTC. Translating gives CASSRRLAWDRGFYGYTF.

J is TRBJ2-1 and V is TRBV28; 9 bases line up with TRBD2. This CDR3 is built from 15 residues. Germline CDR1 and CDR2: MDHEN and SYDVKM. The trim removed 6 bases at V and 6 bases at J, leaving 9 bases unmatched. The CDR3 protein is CASSPAGRGGNEQFF. CDR3 nucleotides: TGTGCCAGCAGCCCAGCAGGGCGGGGGGGCAATGAGCAGTTCTTC.

This clone has more than one count but fewer than ten. The chain couples TRBV15 to TRBJ2-7; D tentatively reads TRBD1 or TRBD2 (5 bases each). Between the trimmed V and J ends, which lost 0 bases and 6 bases, there was a span of 6 bases. The CDR3 has 12 residues. Germline CDR1 and CDR2: LNHNV and YYDKDF (reference sequence). For the CDR3, the DNA is TGTGCCACCAGCAGAGATGGGGGCGAGCAGTACTTC. It encodes CATSRDGGEQYF.

The chain carries TRBV5-1 and TRBJ1-6; 7 bases agree with TRBD1. V lost 6 bases to trimming and J lost 10 bases; unmatched junction nucleotides: 7. The germline V gene has CDR1 SGHRS and CDR2 YFSETQ. The CDR3 totals 13 residues. This chain's CDR3 is CASTTRQGSPLHF. Here the CDR3 DNA reads TGCGCCAGCACAACGAGACAGGGCTCACCCCTCCACTTT.

This clone is labeled as medium-sized. The chain joins TRBV5-6 to TRBJ2-3; 16 positions agree with TRBD2. With V trimmed by 2 bases and J by 5 bases, 8 bases remained unmatched. This CDR3 is built from 18 residues. CDR1 is SGHDT and CDR2 is YYEEEE in the germline V gene. CDR3 DNA sequence: TGTGCCAGCAGCTTTCTCGGGACTAGCGGGGGGGCCTTAGATACGCAGTATTTT. It specifies CASSFLGTSGGALDTQYF.

V usage is TRBV5-5 and J usage is TRBJ2-7, with 9 bases that match TRBD1. Per the germline V gene, CDR1 is SGHKS and CDR2 is YYEKEE (reference sequence). Trimming cost V 3 bases and J 0 bases; bases outside gene matches: 10. The CDR3 contains 17 residues. The CDR3 DNA reads as TGTGCCAGCAGCTCCGGGACAGGGTTGGGGACCTCCTACGAGCAGTACTTC. This sequence encodes CASSSGTGLGTSYEQYF.

The sample holds one count of this clone. The V gene is TRBV5-1, the J gene TRBJ2-3, with TRBD2 as a possible D gene (6 bases). The CDR3 length is 14 residues. V lost 2 bases and J 1 base, leaving 8 bases between the germline ends. In germline, CDR1 is SGHRS, CDR2 YFSETQ. CDR3 in amino acids: CASSLGGGTDTQYF. Written as DNA, the CDR3 is TGCGCCAGCAGCTTAGGCGGGGGCACAGATACGCAGTATTTT.

The rearrangement links TRBV4-2 to TRBJ2-3; 11 bases match TRBD2. CDR3 size: 16 residues. Germline V gene lookup returns CDR1 LGHNA and CDR2 YNFKEQ. V lost 4 bases and J lost 1; bases outside the gene matches: 4. The CDR3 nucleotides are TGTGCCAGCAGCCGCGAGACTAGCGGGGGCACAGATACGCAGTATTTT. Its protein is CASSRETSGGTDTQYF.

This chain joins TRBV2 and TRBJ2-7; 7 nucleotides agree with TRBD1. The V gene end was trimmed by 8 bases and the J gene end by 2 bases; junction bases not matched to a gene: 12. The CDR3 is made up of 15 amino acids. From germline, CDR1 is SNHLY and CDR2 FYNNEI. Written as DNA, the CDR3 is TGTGCCAGCGTGCCCGGAGGACAGGCCGCCTACGAGCAGTACTTC. As protein: CASVPGGQAAYEQYF.

The J gene is TRBJ1-2, the V gene TRBV27; no definite D call. Trimming removed 3 bases from V and 4 bases from J, with 9 bases in between. Germline loops: CDR1 MNHEY, CDR2 SMNVEV (reference sequence). This CDR3 region has 13 residues. The CDR3, as DNA: TGTGCCAGCAGTTTGCTGGGCTTCTATGGCTACACCTTC. This sequence encodes CASSLLGFYGYTF.

Only a few counts were recorded for this clone. The J gene is TRBJ2-7, the V gene TRBV27; D not certain. Germline loops: CDR1 MNHEY, CDR2 SMNVEV (reference sequence). Trimming removed 3 bases from V and 2 bases from J, with 8 bases in between. The CDR3 has 13 amino acids. The DNA for the CDR3 is TGTGCCAGCAGTTTCGTAGGACCCTACGAGCAGTACTTC. Its translation: CASSFVGPYEQYF.

J is TRBJ2-7 and V is TRBV5-1, with a weak D call TRBD2 (7 bases). Trimming shortened V by 0 bases and J by 2 bases, and 12 bases separated the two germline ends. The CDR3 is 15 residues long. Germline CDR1 SGHRS, CDR2 YFSETQ. The CDR3 region is CASSLEGGGAYEQYF. For the CDR3, the DNA is TGCGCCAGCAGCTTGGAGGGGGGGGGCGCCTACGAGCAGTACTTC.

The rearrangement uses TRBV18 and TRBJ2-3; possible D gene TRBD1, 6 bases. The V end lost 3 bases, the J end lost 6 bases, and 19 bases lay between the germline ends. Germline V CDR1 and CDR2: KGHSH, LQKENI. The CDR3 is 16 residues long. Written as DNA, the CDR3 is TGTGCCAGCTCACCCGCCGGGCTTAGGGGGTTCGATACGCAGTATTTT. Its protein product is CASSPAGLRGFDTQYF.

V and J are TRBV4-3 and TRBJ2-7, with D perhaps TRBD2 (5 bases). This CDR3 contains 13 residues. The germline V gene encodes CDR1 LGHNA and CDR2 YSLEER. Trimming shortened V by 4 bases and J by 4 bases, and 11 bases separated the two germline ends. CDR3 nucleotides: TGCGCCAGCAGCCCCGGGGTTCAGTACGAGCAGTACTTC. It specifies CASSPGVQYEQYF.

The rearrangement joins TRBV27 to TRBJ2-2; no reliable D call. The V and J ends lost 2 bases and 4 bases respectively, with 5 bases between them. The CDR3 is 13 amino acids. In germline, CDR1 is MNHEY, CDR2 SMNVEV (reference sequence). The CDR3 spells CASSLQVTGELFF. In DNA, the CDR3 is TGTGCCAGCAGTTTACAGGTCACCGGGGAGCTGTTTTTT.

The chain employs TRBV5-6 and TRBJ1-5; a weak D match, TRBD1 (5 bases). CDR3 size: 17 residues. Germline lookup yields CDR1 SGHDT and CDR2 YYEEEE. Trimming took off 4 bases at V and 0 bases at J, with 17 bases between the two ends. The CDR3 loop reads CASSLNPGIDSNQPQHF. CDR3 nucleotide sequence: TGTGCCAGCAGCCTCAACCCAGGGATCGATAGCAATCAGCCCCAGCATTTT.

The chain combines TRBV11-3 with TRBJ2-1; no clear D. The CDR3 is 15 amino acids. Trimming took 0 bases from V and 5 from J, leaving 11 bases between them. Germline CDR1 reads SGHNT; CDR2 reads YENEEA. For the CDR3, the DNA is TGTGCCAGCAGCTTAGATCCGTCAGCCGACAATGAGCAGTTCTTC. Translation: CASSLDPSADNEQFF.

The CDR3 spells CASSMDSNQPQHF. For the CDR3, the DNA is TGTGCCAGCAGCATGGACAGTAATCAGCCCCAGCATTTT. The chain couples TRBV11-2 to TRBJ1-5, with a weak D call TRBD1 (6 bases). The V end was cut by 5 bases, the J end by 4 bases, with 9 bases between. The CDR3 has 13 residues. The germline CDR1 and CDR2 sequences are SGHAT and FQNNGV.

This clone was recorded only once. The rearrangement joins TRBV29-1 to TRBJ2-6; D not resolved. The CDR3 is 14 residues long. The germline V gene encodes CDR1 SQVTM and CDR2 ANQGSEA. The V end lost 2 bases, the J end lost 0 bases, and 5 bases lay between the germline ends. This chain's CDR3 is CSVESVSGANVLTF. CDR3 sequence (DNA): TGCAGCGTTGAAAGCGTCTCTGGGGCCAACGTCCTGACTTTC.